A selection of T cell receptor beta chains follows, all from one sample in a study of T cell responses to AZD1222 COVID-19 vaccine. TCRdb's copy holds only in-frame clones and misses some; the assay was immunoSEQ multiplex PCR. The top ten clones hold about 1.5% of a sample with roughly 160,000 clones, around 92% of them seen once. Sequenced here: peripheral blood, sampled 28 days after the second AZD1222 dose. All receptors come from an adult who received the AZD1222 COVID-19 vaccine. The CDR3 runs from the conserved cysteine through the conserved F or W. The D gene is left open where the match is weak. Clone size appears in some rows only: once, few, many, or a class for an expanded clone.

abundance,j_gene,d_gene,v_gene,CDR3nt,CDR3aa
.,TRBJ1-6,.,TRBV28,TGTGCCAGCATGCGAGCCAATAATTCACCCCTCCACTTT,CASMRANNSPLHF
.,TRBJ2-3,TRBD1,TRBV30,TGTGCCTGGATGACAGGGATCGGGTCGTCTAGCACAGATACGCAGTATTTT,CAWMTGIGSSSTDTQYF
.,TRBJ1-3,TRBD1,TRBV6-5,TGTGCCGTCAGAGAGGGGGCAGCCGGAAACACCATATATTTT,CAVREGAAGNTIYF
.,TRBJ1-4,TRBD1,TRBV4-2,TGTGCCAGCAGCCACGGACAGGGGAATAATGAAAAACTGTTTTTT,CASSHGQGNNEKLFF
.,TRBJ1-1,.,TRBV5-1,TGCGCCAGCAGCTTGGTTCCGGGAAACACTGAAGCTTTCTTT,CASSLVPGNTEAFF
.,TRBJ1-5,.,TRBV15,TGTGCCACCAGCAGAGTGACAGCCCTTGGGCAGCCCCAGCATTTT,CATSRVTALGQPQHF
once,TRBJ1-6,.,TRBV21-1,TGTGCCAGCAGCGGCAAAGGGGCCAGGGGGGATTCACCCCTCCACTTT,CASSGKGARGDSPLHF
.,TRBJ2-2,.,TRBV29-1,TGCAGCGCGACCCCACAGGGAGGTAGCACCGGGGAGCTGTTTTTT,CSATPQGGSTGELFF
.,TRBJ2-3,TRBD2,TRBV30,TGTGCCTGGAGTAGAGGACTAGCGGGGGGTTCTGGAGATACGCAGTATTTT,CAWSRGLAGGSGDTQYF
.,TRBJ1-5,TRBD1,TRBV5-1,TGCGCCAGCAGCCGCAGGGGGCTTGATCAGCCCCAGCATTTT,CASSRRGLDQPQHF
.,TRBJ2-7,TRBD2,TRBV20-1,TGCAGTGCTAGTGGGGGACTAGCGGGGGGAAACTACGAGCAGTACTTC,CSASGGLAGGNYEQYF
.,TRBJ1-1,.,TRBV6-5,TGTGCCAGCAGTTATTCTAACAGCGGGGGGACTGAAGCTTTCTTT,CASSYSNSGGTEAFF
.,TRBJ1-1,.,TRBV5-1,TGCGCCAGCAGCTTGGAGGGACCGCGGCATGGAGCTTTCTTT,CASSLEGPRHGAFF